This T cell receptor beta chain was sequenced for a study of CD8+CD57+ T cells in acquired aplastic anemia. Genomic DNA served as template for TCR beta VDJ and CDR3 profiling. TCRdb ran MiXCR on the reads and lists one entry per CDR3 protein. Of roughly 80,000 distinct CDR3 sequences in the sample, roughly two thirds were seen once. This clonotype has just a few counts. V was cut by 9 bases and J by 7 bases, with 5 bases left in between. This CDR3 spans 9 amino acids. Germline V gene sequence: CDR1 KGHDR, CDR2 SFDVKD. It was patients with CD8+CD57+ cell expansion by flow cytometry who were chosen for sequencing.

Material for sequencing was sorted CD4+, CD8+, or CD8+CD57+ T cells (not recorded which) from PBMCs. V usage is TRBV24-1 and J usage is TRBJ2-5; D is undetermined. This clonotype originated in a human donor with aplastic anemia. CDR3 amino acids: CATQRTQYF. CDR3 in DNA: TGTGCCACCCAACGGACCCAGTACTTC.